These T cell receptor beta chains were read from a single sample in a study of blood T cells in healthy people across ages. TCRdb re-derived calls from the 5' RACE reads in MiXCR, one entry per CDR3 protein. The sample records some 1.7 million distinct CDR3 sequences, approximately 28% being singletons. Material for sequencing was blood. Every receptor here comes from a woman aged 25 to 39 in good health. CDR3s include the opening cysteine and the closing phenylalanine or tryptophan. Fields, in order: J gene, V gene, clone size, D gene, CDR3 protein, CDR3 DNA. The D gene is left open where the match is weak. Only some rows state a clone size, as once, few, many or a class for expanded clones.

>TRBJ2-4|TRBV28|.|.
CASSLGQNIQDF
TGTGCCAGCAGTTTAGGACAAAACATTCAGGACTTC
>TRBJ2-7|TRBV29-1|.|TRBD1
CSAGQAEYEQYF
TGCAGCGCCGGACAGGCCGAATACGAGCAGTACTTC
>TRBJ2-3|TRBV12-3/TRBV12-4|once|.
CASSLVARDTEYF
TGTGCCAGCAGTTTAGTGGCACGAGATACGGAGTATTTT
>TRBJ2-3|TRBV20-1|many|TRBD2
CSAPEASGITDTQYF
TGCAGTGCTCCTGAGGCTAGCGGTATCACAGATACGCAGTATTTT
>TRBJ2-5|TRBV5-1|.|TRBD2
CASSSPLGLAGTETKYF
TGCGCCAGCAGCTCGCCCCTCGGGCTAGCGGGGACAGAGACCAAGTACTTC
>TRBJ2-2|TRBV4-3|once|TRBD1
CASSHRTGDTGELFF
TGCGCCAGCAGCCACCGGACAGGGGATACCGGGGAGCTGTTTTTT
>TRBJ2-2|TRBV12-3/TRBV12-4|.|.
CASTLWGRGELFF
TGTGCCAGCACCTTATGGGGGCGAGGGGAGCTGTTTTTT
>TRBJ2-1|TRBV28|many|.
CASRFRGGAGREQFF
TGTGCCAGCAGGTTCAGGGGGGGGGCAGGTCGAGAGCAGTTCTTC
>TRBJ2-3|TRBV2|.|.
CASMVGPRADTQYF
TGTGCCAGCATGGTCGGACCGAGAGCAGATACGCAGTATTTT
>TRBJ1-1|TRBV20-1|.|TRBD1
CSAREDRAGYEAFF
TGCAGTGCTAGGGAGGACAGGGCCGGGTATGAAGCTTTCTTT
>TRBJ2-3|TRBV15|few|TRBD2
CATTKGTRGRDTQYF
TGTGCCACCACGAAAGGGACTAGGGGGAGGGATACGCAGTATTTT
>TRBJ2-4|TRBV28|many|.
CASSLQGFAKNIQYF
TGTGCCAGCAGTTTACAGGGTTTTGCCAAAAACATTCAGTACTTC
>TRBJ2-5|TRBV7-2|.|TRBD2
CASSRAPSGISGQYF
TGTGCCAGCAGCCGAGCCCCCAGCGGGATTTCGGGACAGTACTTC
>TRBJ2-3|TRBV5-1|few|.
CASSFIDPSTDTQYF
TGCGCCAGCAGCTTCATCGATCCGAGCACAGATACGCAGTATTTT
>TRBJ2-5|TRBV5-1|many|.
CASSLVGQIQETQYF
TGCGCCAGCAGCTTGGTTGGACAGATCCAAGAGACCCAGTACTTC
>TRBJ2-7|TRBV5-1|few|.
CASSLRGSSSYGQYF
TGCGCCAGCAGCTTAAGGGGGAGTAGCTCCTACGGGCAGTACTTC
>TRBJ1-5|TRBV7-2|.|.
CASSLGWNNSPQHF
TGTGCCAGCAGCTTAGGTTGGAACAACTCGCCCCAGCATTTT
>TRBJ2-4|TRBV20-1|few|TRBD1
CSARDRQGEDIQYF
TGCAGTGCTAGAGACAGACAGGGCGAGGACATTCAGTACTTC
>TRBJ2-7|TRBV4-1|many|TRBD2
CASSHETSGVYEQYF
TGCGCCAGCAGCCACGAAACTAGCGGGGTCTACGAGCAGTACTTC
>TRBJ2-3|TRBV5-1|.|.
CASKKSGSTDTQYF
TGCGCCAGCAAGAAAAGCGGGAGCACAGATACGCAGTATTTT
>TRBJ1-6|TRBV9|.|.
CASSADSWGNSPLHF
TGTGCCAGCAGCGCCGACTCTTGGGGGAATTCACCCCTCCACTTT
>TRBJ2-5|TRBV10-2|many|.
CASSEYRSQETQYF
TGCGCCAGCAGTGAGTACAGGAGTCAAGAGACCCAGTACTTC
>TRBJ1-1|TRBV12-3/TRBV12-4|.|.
CASSKRTRGNTEAFF
TGTGCCAGCAGCAAAAGGACAAGGGGAAACACTGAAGCTTTCTTT
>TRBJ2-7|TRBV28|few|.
CASRGSPDYEQYF
TGTGCCAGCAGGGGCTCTCCGGACTACGAGCAGTACTTC
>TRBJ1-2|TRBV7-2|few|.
CASSPSGRAGGGYTF
TGTGCCAGCAGCCCATCGGGCAGGGCAGGCGGCGGCTACACCTTC
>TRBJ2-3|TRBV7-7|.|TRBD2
CASSLAPGGGTDTQYF
TGTGCCAGCAGCTTGGCCCCGGGGGGGGGCACAGATACGCAGTATTTT
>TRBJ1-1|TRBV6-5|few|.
CASSYYGRGGTEAFF
TGTGCCAGCAGTTACTATGGCAGGGGAGGCACTGAAGCTTTCTTT
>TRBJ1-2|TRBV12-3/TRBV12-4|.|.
CASSTDSKSWGYGYTF
TGTGCCAGCAGTACGGACAGCAAATCTTGGGGCTATGGCTACACCTTC
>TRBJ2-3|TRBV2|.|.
CASSERGRGPDTQYF
TGTGCCAGCAGTGAGAGGGGGAGGGGGCCAGATACGCAGTATTTT
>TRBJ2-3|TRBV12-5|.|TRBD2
CASGLPTTSGTSTDTQYF
TGTGCTAGTGGTTTGCCGACGACTAGCGGAACCAGCACAGATACGCAGTATTTT
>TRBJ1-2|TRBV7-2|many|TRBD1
CASSPAGQGRFYGYTF
TGTGCCAGCAGCCCCGCGGGACAGGGTAGATTCTATGGCTACACCTTC
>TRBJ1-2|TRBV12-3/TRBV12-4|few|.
CASTPGDAYGYTF
TGTGCCAGCACCCCTGGGGACGCCTATGGCTACACCTTC
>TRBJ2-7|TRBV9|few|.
CASSVSQGSTYEQYF
TGTGCCAGCAGCGTAAGCCAGGGTAGTACTTACGAGCAGTACTTC